This T cell receptor beta chain was found in a study of cytomegalovirus exposure and HLA in healthy donors. Findings of the study overall: In presence/absence analyses, roughly uniform sequencing depth across donors was assumed. A later analysis reportedly found fewer N-insertions in an Asian-associated ancestry cluster than the roughly 730-donor mean. Later genetic work tied a missense DCLRE1C variant to beta-chain V and J trimming.

With respect to this clone: Its antigen is currently unknown.

The PCR contained 60 Vbeta and 13 Jbeta primers. Profiling relied on immunoSEQ multiplex PCR, and the TCRdb table lists in-frame clones only, not all of them. This sample yields approximately 88,000 clones, of which under 80% are seen a single time; 7.3% belongs to the top ten. V gave up 3 bases and J gave up 10 bases, with 10 bases separating them. The CDR3 length is 12 residues. The germline V gene encodes CDR1 MDHEN and CDR2 SYDVKM. The chain couples TRBV28 to TRBJ2-1; D remains ambiguous. The sequence was collected from a man between 50 and 59 years old in good health and CMV-seropositive. Sequences were obtained from PBMCs. The DNA of the CDR3 is TGTGCCAGCAGTTTGCACAAGAGGGAGCAGTTCTTC. Translation gives CASSLHKREQFF.